This T cell receptor beta chain was identified during a study of T cell responses to AZD1222 COVID-19 vaccine. Study summary: Recipients boosted at about 4 weeks or about 12 weeks are pooled. Study-level results: Repertoires were obtained solely post-peak T cell response. Spike was spanned by vaccine-associated CD4 TCRs, which were dominant at 160-218 and 743-854.

Germline CDR1 MNHEY, CDR2 SVGEGT. Trimming removed 0 bases from V and 4 bases from J, with 3 bases in between. The length of the CDR3 is 13 residues. About this clone: What it binds is not known.

The data were produced by immunoSEQ multiplex PCR, yet TCRdb's version contains in-frame clones alone and is incomplete. The profile covers some 120,000 clones, with approximately 90% appearing a single time and approximately 4.8% taken by the ten largest. The V call is TRBV6-2 or TRBV6-3, the J call TRBJ2-2; no definite D call. The clonotype originates from an adult in good health. The sequencing used peripheral blood, collected on day 0 of AZD1222 vaccination. Here the CDR3 reads CASSYSGTGELFF. The CDR3 DNA is TGTGCCAGCAGTTACTCCGGCACCGGGGAGCTGTTTTTT.